Described below is a single T cell receptor beta chain sequence and its context. Sequence at one end of the junction differs from germline and may be a read error. This CDR3 has 16 residues. CDR1 is SNHLY and CDR2 is FYNNEI in the germline V gene. The data are from a study of blood T cell repertoires in COVID-19. Study-wide background: COVID-19 samples from acute and convalescent phases originated in the United States, Italy and Spain. Sample material is recorded as cDNA or gDNA derived from T cells, B-cell-depleted T cells, or PBMCs.

Authors' analysis steps: Reference gene primers were amplified, and this amplification served to estimate nucleated cell counts. Assay used: immunoSEQ multiplex PCR; TCRdb lists only in-frame clones, some missing. That table gives V, J and clone size, and the DNA gave D and trimming. Here the sample spans 110,000 or so clones, about 80% being singletons. The TCR was taken from a woman aged 50 to 60 with acute or convalescent COVID-19. The sequencing input was peripheral blood. The rearrangement links TRBV2 to TRBJ2-2, with 10 bases matching TRBD1. The CDR3 region is CASSDGGQGVSGELFF. CDR3 nucleotide sequence: TGTGCCAGTAGTGACGGTGGACAGGGGGTATCCGGGGAGCTGTTTTTT.